This is a list of T cell receptor beta chains from one sample in a study of technical replicates of blood from a handful of donors. Using immunoSEQ multiplex PCR, the repertoire was profiled, and TCRdb retains in-frame clones only, with some absent. The sample includes roughly 100,000 clones, just under 95% of them seen just once. Material for sequencing was T cells isolated from PBMCs. These receptors originate from a human donor in good health. Each CDR3 is given with its conserved first and last residue. Fields, in order: clone size, V gene, D gene, J gene, CDR3 DNA, CDR3 protein. D genes are given only for firm matches. Size values are once, few and many counts, or a class for expanded clones, and some rows have none.

size: .
V: TRBV11-3
D: .
J: TRBJ2-7
DNA: TGTGCCAGCAGCGGAGGGTCCTACGAGCAGTACTTC
CDR3: CASSGGSYEQYF

size: .
V: TRBV7-2
D: .
J: TRBJ2-7
DNA: TGTGCCAGCAGCGCTCCGGGCGAGCAGTACTTC
CDR3: CASSAPGEQYF

size: .
V: TRBV7-2
D: .
J: TRBJ2-2
DNA: TGTGCCAGCAGCGCTCTAGGCCCTAGCTCCGTCGGGGAGCTGTTTTTT
CDR3: CASSALGPSSVGELFF

size: .
V: TRBV10-3
D: .
J: TRBJ2-7
DNA: TGTGCCATCAGTGAGCCTAGGACGAAGTCGGGGGAGCAGTACTTC
CDR3: CAISEPRTKSGEQYF

size: .
V: TRBV27
D: TRBD2
J: TRBJ2-1
DNA: TGTGCCAGCAGCCGAACACCGAGCTTAGCGGGACCCAACAATGAGCAGTTCTTC
CDR3: CASSRTPSLAGPNNEQFF

size: .
V: TRBV19
D: TRBD2
J: TRBJ2-3
DNA: TGTGCCAGTAGTATGACTAGCGGGAGTAAGACAGATACGCAGTATTTT
CDR3: CASSMTSGSKTDTQYF

size: .
V: TRBV5-4
D: TRBD2
J: TRBJ2-1
DNA: TGTGCCAGCAGCTTGGGGACTAGCTCCGATGAGCAGTTCTTC
CDR3: CASSLGTSSDEQFF

size: .
V: TRBV6-1
D: TRBD2
J: TRBJ2-7
DNA: TGTGCCAGCAGTGAATGGAGCAGGAGCGGGACTAGGCAGTCCTACGAGCAGTACTTC
CDR3: CASSEWSRSGTRQSYEQYF

size: .
V: TRBV5-1
D: .
J: TRBJ2-7
DNA: TGCGCCAGCAGCTTCCGGGGATACGAGCAGTACTTC
CDR3: CASSFRGYEQYF

size: .
V: TRBV5-1
D: TRBD2
J: TRBJ2-1
DNA: TGCGCCAGCAGCTTGGGGCTAGCGGGAGCGCCCGGTGAGCAGTTCTTC
CDR3: CASSLGLAGAPGEQFF

size: .
V: TRBV27
D: TRBD2
J: TRBJ2-2
DNA: TGTGCCAGTAGTCTAGCGGGAGAGGGAATCGGGGAGCTGTTTTTT
CDR3: CASSLAGEGIGELFF

size: .
V: TRBV23-1
D: TRBD1
J: TRBJ1-2
DNA: TGCGCCAGCAGTCAACGCCCCCAGAACCGAGGACAGGTAGGACATGGCTACACCTTC
CDR3: CASSQRPQNRGQVGHGYTF

size: .
V: TRBV6-1
D: .
J: TRBJ2-7
DNA: TGTGCCAGCAGTACCTTAGGGGTTAGCTCCTACGAGCAGTACTTC
CDR3: CASSTLGVSSYEQYF

size: .
V: TRBV5-1
D: TRBD1
J: TRBJ2-7
DNA: TGCGCCAGCAGCCCGGTACAGGGGATCTCCTACGAGCAGTACTTC
CDR3: CASSPVQGISYEQYF

size: .
V: TRBV27
D: TRBD2
J: TRBJ2-1
DNA: TGTGCCAGCAGCCCAGCGGGAGGCCACAATGAGCAGTTCTTC
CDR3: CASSPAGGHNEQFF

size: once
V: TRBV5-6
D: .
J: TRBJ2-7
DNA: TGTGCCAGCACCCGTCTAGCGAGGGAGCAGTACTTC
CDR3: CASTRLAREQYF

size: .
V: TRBV13
D: TRBD2
J: TRBJ2-2
DNA: TGTGCCAGCAGCGGGGGGACTAGCGGTACCGGGGAGCTGTTTTTT
CDR3: CASSGGTSGTGELFF

size: .
V: TRBV7-6
D: .
J: TRBJ2-6
DNA: TGTGCCAGCAGCTTAGGCAGGGCCGGGGCCAACGTCCTGACTTTC
CDR3: CASSLGRAGANVLTF

size: .
V: TRBV28
D: .
J: TRBJ2-7
DNA: TGTGCCAGCAACCGGGGTGGCTCCTACGAGCAGTACTTC
CDR3: CASNRGGSYEQYF

size: .
V: TRBV2
D: TRBD2
J: TRBJ2-7
DNA: TGTGCCAGCAGTGCGACTAGCGGGAGATACGAGCAGTACTTC
CDR3: CASSATSGRYEQYF

size: .
V: TRBV16
D: .
J: TRBJ1-5
DNA: TGTGCCAGCAGCCAATCGTTGAACTATCAGCCCCAGCATTTT
CDR3: CASSQSLNYQPQHF

size: .
V: TRBV7-9
D: TRBD1
J: TRBJ1-5
DNA: TGTGCCAGCAGCGGGGGGACAGGAGGAAATCAGCCCCAGCATTTT
CDR3: CASSGGTGGNQPQHF

size: .
V: TRBV2
D: TRBD2
J: TRBJ2-5
DNA: TGTGCCAGCAGTGAACTCTCTAGCGGGAGTTTAGAGACCCAGTACTTC
CDR3: CASSELSSGSLETQYF

size: .
V: TRBV21-1
D: .
J: TRBJ1-2
DNA: TGTGCCAGCAGCATGGGACAGGGAGAGCGGTATGGCTACACCTTC
CDR3: CASSMGQGERYGYTF

size: .
V: TRBV5-6
D: TRBD2
J: TRBJ2-7
DNA: TGTGCCAGCAGCCCCACCCACGGGAGGAGATACGAGCAGTACTTC
CDR3: CASSPTHGRRYEQYF

size: .
V: TRBV5-1
D: TRBD1
J: TRBJ2-7
DNA: TGCGCCAGCAGCCTTAATGCCGGGACAGACCTCTACGAGCAGTACTTC
CDR3: CASSLNAGTDLYEQYF

size: .
V: TRBV30
D: TRBD1
J: TRBJ1-1
DNA: TGTGCCTGGAACCACAGGGGGTTAGGGTACACTGAAGCTTTCTTT
CDR3: CAWNHRGLGYTEAFF

size: .
V: TRBV9
D: .
J: TRBJ2-3
DNA: TGTGCCAGCAGCGATATTCGGCGGAGCAGCACAGATACGCAGTATTTT
CDR3: CASSDIRRSSTDTQYF

size: .
V: TRBV5-1
D: TRBD2
J: TRBJ2-1
DNA: TGCGCCAGCAGCTTGGTTTCCAGCGGGAGTGGGAATGAGCAGTTCTTC
CDR3: CASSLVSSGSGNEQFF

size: .
V: TRBV19
D: TRBD2
J: TRBJ2-1
DNA: TGTGCCAGTACTAGCGGGAGTACGTATGAGCAGTTCTTC
CDR3: CASTSGSTYEQFF

size: .
V: TRBV4-2
D: TRBD2
J: TRBJ2-3
DNA: TGTGCCAGCAGCCAAGATCGAGGGCGGGGGGCTTTTTTGGCAGATACGCAGTATTTT
CDR3: CASSQDRGRGAFLADTQYF

size: .
V: TRBV7-2
D: .
J: TRBJ1-2
DNA: TGTGCCAGCAGCGCCATGCAGGGCGTGGAAGGCTACACCTTC
CDR3: CASSAMQGVEGYTF

size: .
V: TRBV11-3
D: .
J: TRBJ2-7
DNA: TGTGCCAGCAGCCAGGGATCTACCTACGAGCAGTACTTC
CDR3: CASSQGSTYEQYF

size: .
V: TRBV19
D: TRBD2
J: TRBJ2-3
DNA: TGTGCCAGTGCTCAGACTAGCTCTGCAGATACGCAGTATTTT
CDR3: CASAQTSSADTQYF

size: .
V: TRBV7-9
D: .
J: TRBJ2-3
DNA: TGTGCCAGCAGAAGAGTGGCAGATACGCAGTATTTT
CDR3: CASRRVADTQYF